This TCR beta chain was obtained from a study of blood T cells in healthy people across ages. Whole-study context: Template switching captured about one barcoded beta molecule per two T cells.

This clonotype has a count of ten or more. The authors ran a second PCR of about 6 to 12 cycles using a sample-barcoded 5' primer and a J-beta primer mix. From the 5' RACE reads, TCRdb called clonotypes with MiXCR, one entry per CDR3 protein. The profile shows roughly 900,000 distinct CDR3 sequences, around 28% of them singletons. CDR1 is SGHRS, CDR2 YFSETQ, per germline. CDR3 length: 14 amino acids. V was shortened by 0 bases and J by 2 bases, with 8 bases between the two germline ends. Input material: blood. The chain combines TRBV5-1 with TRBJ1-2, with a possible D match to TRBD1 (5 bases). This sequence was found in an elderly woman in good health. The DNA of the CDR3 is TGCGCCAGCAGCTTGGGCGGGGACAACTATGGCTACACCTTC. Translating it yields CASSLGGDNYGYTF.